This TCR beta chain was sequenced for a study of monozygotic twins with inflammatory bowel disease. The CDR3 length is 16 residues. Germline V gene lookup returns CDR1 SGHDT and CDR2 YYEEEE. Reprocessing the 5' RACE reads, TCRdb reports a single entry for every CDR3 protein and omits DNA. The sample yields approximately 400,000 distinct CDR3 sequences, of which the top ten take up approximately 2.3%. This chain links TRBV5-6 with TRBJ2-1; as DNA is missing, the TRBD2 call by TCRdb cannot be tested. The receptor comes from a human donor with ulcerative colitis or Crohn's disease, or a healthy co-twin of an affected twin (not recorded which). Sequencing was performed on blood. Here the CDR3 reads CASSTSRLAGYNEQFF.